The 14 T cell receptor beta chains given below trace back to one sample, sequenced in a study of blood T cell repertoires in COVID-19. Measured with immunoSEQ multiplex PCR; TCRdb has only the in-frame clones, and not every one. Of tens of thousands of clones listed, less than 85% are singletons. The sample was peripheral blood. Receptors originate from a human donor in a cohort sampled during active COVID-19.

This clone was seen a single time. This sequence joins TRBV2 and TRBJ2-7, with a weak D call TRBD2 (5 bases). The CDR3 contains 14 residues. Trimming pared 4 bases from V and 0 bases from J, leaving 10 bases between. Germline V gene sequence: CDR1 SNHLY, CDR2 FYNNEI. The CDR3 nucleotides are TGTGCCAGCAGTGTTCGACTAAGCTCCTACGAGCAGTACTTC. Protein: CASSVRLSSYEQYF.

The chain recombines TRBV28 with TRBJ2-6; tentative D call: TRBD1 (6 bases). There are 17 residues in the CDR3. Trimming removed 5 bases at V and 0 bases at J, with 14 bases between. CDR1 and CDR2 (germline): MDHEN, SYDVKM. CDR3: CASSTGTRASGANVLTF. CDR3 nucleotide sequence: TGTGCCAGCAGTACTGGGACAAGAGCCTCTGGGGCCAACGTCCTGACTTTC.

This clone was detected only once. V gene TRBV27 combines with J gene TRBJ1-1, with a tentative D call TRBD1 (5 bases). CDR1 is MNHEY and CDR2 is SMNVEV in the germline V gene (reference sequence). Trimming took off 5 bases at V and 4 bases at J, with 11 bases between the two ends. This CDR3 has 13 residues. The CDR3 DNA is TGTGCCAGCAGTCCGCGGGGCGGCACTGAAGCTTTCTTT. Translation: CASSPRGGTEAFF.

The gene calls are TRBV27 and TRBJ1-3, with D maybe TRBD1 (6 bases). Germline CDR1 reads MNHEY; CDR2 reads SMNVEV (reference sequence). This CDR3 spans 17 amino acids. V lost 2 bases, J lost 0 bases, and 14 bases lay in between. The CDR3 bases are TGTGCCAGCAGTTTACGGAATGGACAGCTCTCTGGAAACACCATATATTTT. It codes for CASSLRNGQLSGNTIYF.

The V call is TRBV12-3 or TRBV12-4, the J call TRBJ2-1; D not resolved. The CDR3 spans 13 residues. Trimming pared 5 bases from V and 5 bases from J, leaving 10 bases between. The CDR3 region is CASSILEHNEQFF. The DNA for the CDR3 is TGTGCCAGCAGTATATTAGAACACAATGAGCAGTTCTTC.

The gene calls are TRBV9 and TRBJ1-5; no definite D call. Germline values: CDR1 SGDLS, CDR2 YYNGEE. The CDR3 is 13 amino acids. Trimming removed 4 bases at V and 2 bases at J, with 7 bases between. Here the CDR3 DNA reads TGTGCCAGCAGCTTTCAGGGCAATCAGCCCCAGCATTTT. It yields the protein CASSFQGNQPQHF. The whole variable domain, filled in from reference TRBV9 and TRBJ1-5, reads DSGVTQTPKHLITATGQRVTLRCSPRSGDLSVYWYQQSLDQGLQFLIQYYNGEERAKGNILERFSAQQFPDLHSELNLSSLELGDSALYFCASSFQGNQPQHFGDGTRLSIL.

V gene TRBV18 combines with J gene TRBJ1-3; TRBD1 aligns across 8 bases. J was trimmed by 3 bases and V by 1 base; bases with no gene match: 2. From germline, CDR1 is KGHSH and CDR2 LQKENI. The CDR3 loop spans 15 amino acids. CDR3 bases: TGTGCCAGCTCACCACAGACAGGGGTTGGAAACACCATATATTTT. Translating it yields CASSPQTGVGNTIYF.

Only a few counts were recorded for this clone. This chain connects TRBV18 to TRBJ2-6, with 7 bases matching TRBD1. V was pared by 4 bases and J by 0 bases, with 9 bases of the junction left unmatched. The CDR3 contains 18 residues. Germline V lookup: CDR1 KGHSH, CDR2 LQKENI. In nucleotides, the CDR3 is TGTGCCAGCTCACTAAGACAGGGACCCGGCTCTGGGGCCAACGTCCTGACTTTC. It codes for CASSLRQGPGSGANVLTF. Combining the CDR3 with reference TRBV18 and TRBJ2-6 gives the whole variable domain NAGVMQNPRHLVRRRGQEARLRCSPMKGHSHVYWYRQLPEEGLKFMVYLQKENIIDESGMPKERFSAEFPKEGPSILRIQQVVRGDSAAYFCASSLRQGPGSGANVLTFGAGSRLTVL.

As DNA, the CDR3 is TGTGCCAGTAGTAAAGGACAGGGGGCGAGTCAGCCCCAGCATTTT. Its protein product is CASSKGQGASQPQHF. This sequence joins TRBV19 and TRBJ1-5, with 11 nucleotides matching TRBD1. Germline assignment: CDR1 LNHDA and CDR2 SQIVND (reference sequence). CDR3 length: 15 amino acids. The ends lost 4 bases at V and 6 bases at J; junction bases unmatched: 5.

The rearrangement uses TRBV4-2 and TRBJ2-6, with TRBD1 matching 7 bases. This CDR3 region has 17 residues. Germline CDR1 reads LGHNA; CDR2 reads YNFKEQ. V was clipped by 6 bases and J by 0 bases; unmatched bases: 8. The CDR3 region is CASSRDSTDSGANVLTF. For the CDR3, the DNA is TGTGCCAGCAGTCGGGACAGCACTGACTCTGGGGCCAACGTCCTGACTTTC.

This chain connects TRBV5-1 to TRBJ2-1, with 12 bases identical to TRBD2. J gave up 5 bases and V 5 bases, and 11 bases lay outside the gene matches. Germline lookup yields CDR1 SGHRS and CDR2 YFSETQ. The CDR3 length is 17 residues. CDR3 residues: CASRDVASGRANNEQFF. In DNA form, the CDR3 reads TGCGCCAGCAGGGATGTTGCTAGCGGGAGGGCAAACAATGAGCAGTTCTTC. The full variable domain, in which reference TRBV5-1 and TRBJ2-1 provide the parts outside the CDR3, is KAGVTQTPRYLIKTRGQQVTLSCSPISGHRSVSWYQQTPGQGLQFLFEYFSETQRNKGNFPGRFSGRQFSNSRSEMNVSTLELGDSALYLCASRDVASGRANNEQFFGPGTRLTVL.

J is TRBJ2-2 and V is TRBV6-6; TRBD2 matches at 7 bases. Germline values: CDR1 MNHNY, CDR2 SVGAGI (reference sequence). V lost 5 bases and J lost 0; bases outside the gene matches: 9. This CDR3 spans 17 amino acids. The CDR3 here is CASSPKAGLPNTGELFF. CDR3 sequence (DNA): TGTGCCAGCAGTCCTAAGGCGGGACTACCGAACACCGGGGAGCTGTTTTTT.

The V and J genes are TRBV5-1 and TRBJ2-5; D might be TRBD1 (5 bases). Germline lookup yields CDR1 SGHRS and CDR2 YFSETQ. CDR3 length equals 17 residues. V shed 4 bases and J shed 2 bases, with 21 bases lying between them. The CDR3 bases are TGCGCCAGCAGCGCAAGGGGTCCTCAACTTCTACAAGAGACCCAGTACTTC. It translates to CASSARGPQLLQETQYF.

CDR3 in DNA: TGTGCCAGCAGCACCCCCGGACATAACGAGCAGTACTTC. Translating gives CASSTPGHNEQYF. V is TRBV13 and J is TRBJ2-7, with TRBD1 as a possible D gene (5 bases). Deletions cut 5 bases from V and 5 bases from J, with 13 bases between. The CDR3 has 13 amino acids. Germline V gene sequence: CDR1 PRHDT, CDR2 FYEKMQ (reference sequence).